This section outlines one T cell receptor beta chain sequence together with its context. No antigen is known for it. This record belongs to a study of prognosis after radiotherapy for stage I lung cancer. Study details: While 6 to 8 patients had squamous cell carcinoma tumors, the tumors of eleven to twelve were adenocarcinoma. Distant metastases arose in a handful of patients, median approximately 7 months post-radiotherapy; more than 12 had no significant progression. Whole-study results and caveats: Unique TCR clone counts fell after stereotactic body radiation therapy, median around 10,000 versus 6,900.

The germline V gene has CDR1 SGHRS and CDR2 YFSETQ. V gave up 0 bases and J gave up 4 bases, with 12 bases separating them. This CDR3 is built from 15 residues. Genomic DNA was the source, and TCR beta CDR3 was amplified from it by two-round multiplex PCR. First-round PCR employed TRBV- and TRBJ-specific primers for each gene. MiXCR, applied by TCRdb to the multiplex PCR reads, yields one record per CDR3 protein. The sample shows more than 9,500 distinct CDR3 sequences, over 35% of them seen only once. The sample was PBMCs, taken before or after stereotactic body radiation therapy (not recorded which). The chain recombines TRBV5-1 with TRBJ2-3, with a weak D call TRBD2 (6 bases). The TCR sequence derives from a donor at least 50 years old with non-small cell lung cancer. CDR3 sequence reads: CASSLVSRGADTQYF. For the CDR3, the DNA is TGCGCCAGCAGCTTGGTCTCGCGGGGAGCAGATACGCAGTATTTT.